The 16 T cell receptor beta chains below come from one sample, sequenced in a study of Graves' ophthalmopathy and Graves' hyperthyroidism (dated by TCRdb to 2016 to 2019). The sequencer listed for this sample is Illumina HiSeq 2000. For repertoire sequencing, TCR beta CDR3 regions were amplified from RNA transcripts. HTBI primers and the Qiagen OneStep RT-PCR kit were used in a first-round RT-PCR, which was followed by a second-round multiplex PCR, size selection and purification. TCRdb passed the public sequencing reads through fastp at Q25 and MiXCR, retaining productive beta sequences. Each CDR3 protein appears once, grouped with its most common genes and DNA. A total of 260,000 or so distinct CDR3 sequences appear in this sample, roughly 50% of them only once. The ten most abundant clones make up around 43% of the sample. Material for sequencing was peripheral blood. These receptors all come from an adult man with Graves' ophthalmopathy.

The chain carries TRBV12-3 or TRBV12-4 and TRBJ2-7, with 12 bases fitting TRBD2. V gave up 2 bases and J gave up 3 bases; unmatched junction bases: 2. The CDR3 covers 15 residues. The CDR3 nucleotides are TGTGCCAGCAGTTTATGGACTAGCGGGGACTACGAGCAGTACTTC. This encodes CASSLWTSGDYEQYF.

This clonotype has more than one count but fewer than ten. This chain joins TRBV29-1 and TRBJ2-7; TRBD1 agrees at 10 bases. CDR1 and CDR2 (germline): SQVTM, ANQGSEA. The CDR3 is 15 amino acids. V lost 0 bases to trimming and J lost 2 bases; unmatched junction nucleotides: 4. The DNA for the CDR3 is TGCAGCGTTGAAGATCGGGGGACAGGGGCCTACGAGCAGTACTTC. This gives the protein CSVEDRGTGAYEQYF.

CDR3 in amino acids: CASSFRGAGELFF. The CDR3 DNA is TGTGCCAGCAGTTTCAGGGGGGCCGGGGAGCTGTTTTTT. V usage is TRBV12-3 or TRBV12-4 and J usage is TRBJ2-2; the D gene is possibly TRBD1 (7 bases). V was cut by 3 bases and J by 6 bases, with 8 bases left in between. This CDR3 is built from 13 residues.

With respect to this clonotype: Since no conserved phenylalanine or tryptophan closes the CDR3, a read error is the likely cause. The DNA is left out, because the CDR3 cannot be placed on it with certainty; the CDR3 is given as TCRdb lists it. The CDR3 is CASSLPGRRS. This chain connects TRBV7-2 to TRBJ2-6; TRBD1 is the table's D call, not checked against the DNA. Germline CDR1 and CDR2: SGHTA and FQGNSA. The CDR3 spans 10 residues, counting both ends.

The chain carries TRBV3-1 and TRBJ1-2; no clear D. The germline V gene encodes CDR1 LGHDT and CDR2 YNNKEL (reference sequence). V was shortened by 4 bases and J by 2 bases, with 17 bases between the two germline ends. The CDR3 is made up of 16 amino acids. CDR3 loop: CASSPISITLNYGYTF. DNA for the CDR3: TGTGCCAGCAGCCCCATAAGTATAACGTTAAACTATGGCTACACCTTC.

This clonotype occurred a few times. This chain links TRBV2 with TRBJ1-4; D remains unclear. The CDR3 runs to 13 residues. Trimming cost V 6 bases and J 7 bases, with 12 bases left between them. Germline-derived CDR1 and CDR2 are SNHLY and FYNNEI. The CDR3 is CASRSPAGEKLFF. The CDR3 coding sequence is TGTGCCAGCAGGTCCCCGGCAGGTGAAAAACTGTTTTTT.

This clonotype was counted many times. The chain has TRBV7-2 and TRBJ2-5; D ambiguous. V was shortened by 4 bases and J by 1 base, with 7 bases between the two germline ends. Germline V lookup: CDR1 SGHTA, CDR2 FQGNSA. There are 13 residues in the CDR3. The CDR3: CASSSAFQETQYF. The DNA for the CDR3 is TGTGCCAGCAGCTCAGCTTTCCAAGAGACCCAGTACTTC.

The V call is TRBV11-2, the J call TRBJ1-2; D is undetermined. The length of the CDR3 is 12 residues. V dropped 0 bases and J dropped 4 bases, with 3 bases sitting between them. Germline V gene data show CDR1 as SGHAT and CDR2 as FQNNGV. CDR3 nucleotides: TGTGCCAGCAGCTTAGACGGCTATGGCTACACCTTC. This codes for CASSLDGYGYTF.

CDR3 DNA sequence: TGTGCCATCAGTGAGTCGTATTCCGGGGCAGATACGCAGTATTTT. It translates to CAISESYSGADTQYF. The V gene is TRBV10-3, the J gene TRBJ2-3, with D tentatively TRBD2 (5 bases). Per germline, CDR1 ENHRY and CDR2 SYGVKD. The CDR3 is 15 amino acids. The V end lost 0 bases, the J end lost 4 bases, and 11 bases lay between the germline ends.

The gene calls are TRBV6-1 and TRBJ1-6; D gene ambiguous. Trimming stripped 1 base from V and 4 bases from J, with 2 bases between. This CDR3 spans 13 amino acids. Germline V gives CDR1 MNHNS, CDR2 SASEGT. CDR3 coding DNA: TGTGCCAGCAGTGAAGAGTATAATTCACCCCTCCACTTT. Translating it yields CASSEEYNSPLHF.

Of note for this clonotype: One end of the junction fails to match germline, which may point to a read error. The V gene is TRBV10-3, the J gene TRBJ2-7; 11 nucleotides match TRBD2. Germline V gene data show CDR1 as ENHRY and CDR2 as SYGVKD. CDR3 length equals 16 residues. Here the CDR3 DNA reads TGTGCCAGCAGTTTATCGGCTAGCGGGAGGACCTACGAGCAGTACTTC. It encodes CASSLSASGRTYEQYF.

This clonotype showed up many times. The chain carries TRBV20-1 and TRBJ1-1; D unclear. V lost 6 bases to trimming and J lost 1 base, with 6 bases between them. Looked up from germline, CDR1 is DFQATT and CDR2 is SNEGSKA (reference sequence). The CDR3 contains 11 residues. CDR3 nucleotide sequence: TGCAGTGCCAGTCAGAACACTGAAGCTTTCTTT. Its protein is CSASQNTEAFF.

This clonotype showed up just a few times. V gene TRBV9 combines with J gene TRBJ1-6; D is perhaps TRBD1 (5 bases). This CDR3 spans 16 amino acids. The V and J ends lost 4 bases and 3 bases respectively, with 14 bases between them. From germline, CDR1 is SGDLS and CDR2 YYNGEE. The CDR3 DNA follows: TGTGCCAGCAGCCAGAACCCGGGACTCTATAATTCACCCCTCCACTTT. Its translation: CASSQNPGLYNSPLHF.

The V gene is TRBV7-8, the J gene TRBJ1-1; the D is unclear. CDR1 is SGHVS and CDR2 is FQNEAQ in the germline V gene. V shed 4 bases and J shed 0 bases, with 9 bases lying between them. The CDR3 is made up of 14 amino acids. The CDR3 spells CASSSGSMNTEAFF. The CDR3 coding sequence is TGTGCCAGCAGCTCCGGCAGCATGAACACTGAAGCTTTCTTT.

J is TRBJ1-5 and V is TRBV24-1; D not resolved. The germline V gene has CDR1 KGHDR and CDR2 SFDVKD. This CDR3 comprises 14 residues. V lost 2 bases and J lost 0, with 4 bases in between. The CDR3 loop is CATSDSHSNQPQHF. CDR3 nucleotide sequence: TGTGCCACCAGTGATTCCCATAGCAATCAGCCCCAGCATTTT.

DNA for the CDR3: TGTGCCAGCCACCAAGGCACTAGCCAAGAGACCCAGTACTTC. Protein product: CASHQGTSQETQYF. V gene TRBV12-3 or TRBV12-4 combines with J gene TRBJ2-5; a possible D gene is TRBD2 (5 bases). V was pared by 8 bases and J by 1 base, with 14 bases between. The CDR3 consists of 14 residues.